This T cell receptor (beta chain) originates from a study of response to subunit inactivated influenza vaccine. CDR1 is SEHNR, CDR2 FQNEAQ, per germline (reference sequence). This CDR3 contains 12 residues. TCRdb passed the RT-PCR reads through MiXCR, listing each CDR3 protein once. This table has a few hundred thousand distinct CDR3 sequences, approximately 10% appearing once. Regarding this clonotype: A junction end diverges from the germline sequence, so it may reflect a read error.

A further study also used this sample, focusing on T cells expressing NK-cell markers. That paper adds: TCR beta cDNA was generated via 5'RACE template switching incorporating UMIs.

The chain is built from TRBV7-9 and TRBJ1-1, with unresolved D. This clonotype was sampled from a man in his fifties who received an inactivated influenza vaccine. Specimen: PBMCs from blood, collected on the day of vaccination. CDR3 DNA sequence: TGTTCCAGCAGCTTAAGGAACACTGAAGCTTTCTTT. Protein sequence: CSSSLRNTEAFF.